This entry lists 9 T cell receptor beta chains sequenced from one sample in a study of blood T cell repertoires in COVID-19. Sequenced by immunoSEQ multiplex PCR; TCRdb stores in-frame clones only, minus some. The table has about 240,000 clones, roughly 87% seen once. Sequenced sample: peripheral blood. Receptors originate from a man aged 55-75 years who had recovered from COVID-19.

This rearrangement joins TRBV4-2 to TRBJ1-2; 10 nucleotides match TRBD1. Germline trimming cut 4 bases from V and 2 bases from J; bases unmatched to any gene: 4. CDR3 length: 15 amino acids. Germline loops: CDR1 LGHNA, CDR2 YNFKEQ. Written as DNA, the CDR3 is TGTGCCAGCAGCCGTACGGGACAGGGGAACTATGGCTACACCTTC. Its protein is CASSRTGQGNYGYTF.

This rearrangement joins TRBV11-2 to TRBJ2-1; D is unclear. The germline V and J ends were trimmed by 1 base and 0 bases, with 4 bases remaining between them. Germline V gene data show CDR1 as SGHAT and CDR2 as FQNNGV. This CDR3 is 14 amino acids long. The CDR3 DNA reads TGTGCCAGCAGCTTAGCTAGCTCCTACAATGAGCAGTTCTTC. This sequence encodes CASSLASSYNEQFF.

The J gene is TRBJ2-2, the V gene TRBV30; 8 bases line up with TRBD1. The CDR3 is 16 amino acids. Germline-derived CDR1 and CDR2 are GTSNPN and SVGIG (reference sequence). V lost 2 bases, J lost 6 bases, and 11 bases stayed unmatched. The CDR3 is CAWSSWTGKRPGELFF. The CDR3 region has the DNA TGTGCCTGGAGTTCTTGGACAGGGAAGAGGCCCGGGGAGCTGTTTTTT.

The chain joins TRBV5-6 to TRBJ2-1, with D possibly being TRBD2 (6 bases). CDR1 SGHDT and CDR2 YYEEEE come from the germline V gene. V was shortened by 3 bases and J by 6 bases, with 10 bases between the two germline ends. The CDR3 spans 13 residues. This chain's CDR3 is CASSSRGINEQFF. The DNA of the CDR3 is TGTGCCAGCAGCTCTCGGGGGATCAATGAGCAGTTCTTC.

The rearrangement uses TRBV6-1 and TRBJ1-5; 9 positions agree with TRBD1. The CDR3 length is 17 residues. V lost 4 bases, J lost 7 bases, and 14 bases stayed unmatched. CDR1 and CDR2 from the germline V gene are MNHNS and SASEGT. CDR3 sequence (DNA): TGTGCCAGCAGTGGAAGGACAGGGGATGCGGTGGTACAGCCCCAGCATTTT. As protein: CASSGRTGDAVVQPQHF.

The J gene is TRBJ2-3, the V gene TRBV2; 9 bases agree with TRBD1. V dropped 9 bases and J dropped 6; count of bases not matched to a gene: 13. Germline CDR1 SNHLY, CDR2 FYNNEI. The CDR3 is 15 residues long. CDR3 coding DNA: TGTGCCAGTACGAACAGGGGGCGGTCAATGGATACGCAGTATTTT. The encoded protein is CASTNRGRSMDTQYF.

The chain employs TRBV9 and TRBJ1-1, with 9 bases that match TRBD1. The CDR3 spans 15 residues. Trimming took 2 bases from V and 4 from J; bases not matched to a gene: 6. Germline V gene data show CDR1 as SGDLS and CDR2 as YYNGEE. CDR3 sequence reads: CASSVTGTGSTEAFF. DNA for the CDR3: TGTGCCAGCAGCGTCACCGGGACAGGGAGCACTGAAGCTTTCTTT.

This chain links TRBV19 with TRBJ1-1; D remains ambiguous. The V end lost 4 bases, the J end lost 0 bases, and 9 bases lay between the germline ends. The CDR3 loop spans 14 amino acids. Germline CDR1 LNHDA, CDR2 SQIVND (reference sequence). CDR3: CASSKGGMNTEAFF. The CDR3 DNA follows: TGTGCCAGTAGTAAAGGAGGAATGAACACTGAAGCTTTCTTT.

The J gene is TRBJ2-1, the V gene TRBV24-1, with 12 bases identical to TRBD2. The CDR3 extends over 15 amino acids. Germline trimming cut 2 bases from V and 7 bases from J; bases unmatched to any gene: 2. The germline CDR1 and CDR2 sequences are KGHDR and SFDVKD. CDR3 sequence reads: CATSDSGLAGNEQFF. As DNA, the CDR3 is TGTGCCACCAGTGATTCAGGACTAGCGGGAAATGAGCAGTTCTTC.